The entry below describes one TCR beta chain. This specimen comes from a study of blood T cell repertoires in COVID-19. Looking at the study overall: Both acute and convalescent COVID-19 samples were obtained from the United States, Italy and Spain. PBMCs, B-cell-depleted T cells, or T cells provided the cDNA or gDNA that made up the material.

In the source study's methods: Amplified reference gene primers provided the basis for estimating nucleated cell counts. Clones were read by immunoSEQ multiplex PCR, and TCRdb kept only the in-frame ones, dropping some. V and J calls and clone size are copied from that table; D and trimming were computed from the DNA. Among tens of thousands of clones listed, approximately 80% were seen once. Trimming at V came to 6 bases and at J to 0 bases, leaving 16 bases not matched to a gene. Germline assignment: CDR1 GTSNPN and CDR2 SVGIG (reference sequence). This CDR3 region has 17 residues. What was sequenced was peripheral blood. The receptor's source is a man aged 70 or older with acute or convalescent COVID-19. The chain is built from TRBV30 and TRBJ1-1, with 7 bases matching TRBD1. The CDR3 protein is CACPGETGWGMNTEAFF. CDR3 DNA: TGTGCCTGCCCTGGGGAGACAGGGTGGGGAATGAACACTGAAGCTTTCTTT.